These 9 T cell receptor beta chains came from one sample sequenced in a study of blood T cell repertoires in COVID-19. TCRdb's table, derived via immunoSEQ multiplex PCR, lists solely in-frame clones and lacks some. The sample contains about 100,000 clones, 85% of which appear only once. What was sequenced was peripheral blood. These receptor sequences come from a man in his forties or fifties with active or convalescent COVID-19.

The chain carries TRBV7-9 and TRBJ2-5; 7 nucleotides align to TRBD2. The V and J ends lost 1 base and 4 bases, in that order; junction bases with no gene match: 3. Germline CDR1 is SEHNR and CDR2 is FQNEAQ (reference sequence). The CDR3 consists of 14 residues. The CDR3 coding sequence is TGTGCCAGCAGCTTAGGCGGGGGAGTAGAGACCCAGTACTTC. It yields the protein CASSLGGGVETQYF.

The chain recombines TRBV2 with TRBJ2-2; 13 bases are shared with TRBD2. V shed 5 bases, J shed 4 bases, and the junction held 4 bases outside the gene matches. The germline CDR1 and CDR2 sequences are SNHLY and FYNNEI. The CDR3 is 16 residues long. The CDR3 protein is CASSTSGRGGTGELFF. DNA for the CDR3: TGTGCCAGCAGTACTAGCGGGAGGGGAGGCACCGGGGAGCTGTTTTTT.

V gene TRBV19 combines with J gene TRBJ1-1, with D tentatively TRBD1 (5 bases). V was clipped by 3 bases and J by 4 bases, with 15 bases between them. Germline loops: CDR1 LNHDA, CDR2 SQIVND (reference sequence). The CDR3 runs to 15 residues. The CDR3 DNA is TGTGCCAGTAGTATCGGGGGGTCGGGGGTCACTGAAGCTTTCTTT. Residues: CASSIGGSGVTEAFF. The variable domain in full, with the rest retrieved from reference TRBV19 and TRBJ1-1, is DGGITQSPKYLFRKEGQNVTLSCEQNLNHDAMYWYRQDPGQGLRLIYYSQIVNDFQKGDIAEGYSVSREKKESFPLTVTSAQKNPTAFYLCASSIGGSGVTEAFFGQGTRLTVV.

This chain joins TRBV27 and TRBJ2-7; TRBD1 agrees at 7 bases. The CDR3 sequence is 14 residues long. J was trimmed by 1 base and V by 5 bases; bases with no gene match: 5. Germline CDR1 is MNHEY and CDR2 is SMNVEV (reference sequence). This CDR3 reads CASSPRQGSYEQYF. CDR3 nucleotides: TGTGCCAGCAGTCCAAGACAGGGTTCCTACGAGCAGTACTTC.

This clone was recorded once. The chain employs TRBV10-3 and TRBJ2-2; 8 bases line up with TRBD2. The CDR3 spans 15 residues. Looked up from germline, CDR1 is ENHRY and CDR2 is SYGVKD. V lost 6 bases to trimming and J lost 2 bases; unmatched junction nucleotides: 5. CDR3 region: CAIRPLAANTGELFF. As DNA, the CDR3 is TGTGCCATCAGACCACTAGCGGCCAACACCGGGGAGCTGTTTTTT.

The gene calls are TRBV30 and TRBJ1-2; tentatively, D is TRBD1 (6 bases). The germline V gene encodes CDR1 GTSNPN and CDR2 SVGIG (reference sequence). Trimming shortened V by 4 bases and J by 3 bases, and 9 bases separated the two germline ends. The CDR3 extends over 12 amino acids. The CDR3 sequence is CAWTGDDYGYTF. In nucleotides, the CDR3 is TGTGCCTGGACAGGGGATGACTATGGCTACACCTTC.

The CDR3 is CASSLYTYGYTF. CDR3 nucleotides: TGTGCCAGCAGTTTATACACCTATGGCTACACCTTC. The V gene is TRBV12-3 or TRBV12-4, the J gene TRBJ1-2; D is undetermined. Trimming took off 2 bases at V and 4 bases at J, with 5 bases between the two ends. This CDR3 has 12 residues.

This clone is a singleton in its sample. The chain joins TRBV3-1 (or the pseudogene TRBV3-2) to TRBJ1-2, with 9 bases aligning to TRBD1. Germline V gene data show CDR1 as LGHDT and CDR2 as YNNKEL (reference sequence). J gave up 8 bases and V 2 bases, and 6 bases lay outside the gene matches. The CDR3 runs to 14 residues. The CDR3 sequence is CASSQRDRAGGYTF. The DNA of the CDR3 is TGTGCCAGCAGCCAACGGGACAGGGCTGGCGGCTACACCTTC.

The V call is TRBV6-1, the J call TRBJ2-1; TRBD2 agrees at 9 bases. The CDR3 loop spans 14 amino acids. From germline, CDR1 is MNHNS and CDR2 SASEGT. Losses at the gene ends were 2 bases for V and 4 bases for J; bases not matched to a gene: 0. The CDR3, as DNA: TGTGCCAGCAGTGAACTAGCGGGATACAATGAGCAGTTCTTC. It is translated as CASSELAGYNEQFF.